This T cell receptor (beta chain) was documented in a study of T cell repertoires in cytomegalovirus infection. The wider study: Public TCR beta signatures were indicative of both CMV infection and a matching HLA type. Study results and caveats: Clonotypes of TCR beta that were HLA-C-restricted and CMV-specific dominated the ex vivo response. Carriers of CMV plus the relevant HLA were identified by cumulative public TCR beta family frequency.

CDR1 is SQVTM, CDR2 ANQGSEA, per germline. The germline V and J ends were trimmed by 7 bases and 7 bases, with 26 bases remaining between them. The CDR3 contains 16 residues. From the reads, TCRdb called clonotypes with MiXCR, one entry per CDR3 protein. The repertoire has about 600,000 distinct CDR3 sequences, more than 20% of them found once; the top ten carry 7.5% to 9%. This clonotype was found a few times. Antigen unknown. The sequenced sample consisted of CD8+ T cells from PBMCs. The TCR was taken from a human donor in good health (CMV status not recorded). Some clones in this sample may be carry-over from other donors' samples. The chain joins TRBV29-1 to TRBJ2-1; a weak D match, TRBD1 (6 bases). The CDR3 is CSAFPDSTGLRNEQFF. CDR3 in DNA: TGCAGCGCCTTTCCGGACAGTACGGGATTACGGAATGAGCAGTTCTTC.